This entry lists 23 T cell receptor beta chains sequenced from one sample in a study of shared clonotypes between healthy human individuals. TCRdb's table, derived via immunoSEQ multiplex PCR, lists solely in-frame clones and lacks some. The table has 600,000 to 750,000 clones, about two thirds seen once. Specimen: memory CD4+ T cells sorted from blood. Subset specified: CD45RA-negative fraction. Receptor source: a woman aged 25 to 39 in good health.

Remarks on this clone: It is likely a read error, because the conserved phenylalanine at the end of the CDR3 is missing. The chain has TRBV29-1 and TRBJ2-7, with 11 bases that match TRBD1. The ends lost 7 bases at V and 8 bases at J; junction bases unmatched: 4. From germline, CDR1 is SQVTM and CDR2 ANQGSEA. This CDR3 contains 11 residues. The CDR3 reads CSAGQGAKQYL. The DNA of the CDR3 is TGCAGCGCTGGACAGGGGGCGAAGCAGTACCTC.

About this clone: Other DNA sequences in this specimen translate into the identical CDR3. For the CDR3, the DNA is TGTGCCAGCAGCCCTATAGCGGGAGGCAACAATGAGCAGTTCTTC. This encodes CASSPIAGGNNEQFF. The chain has TRBV11-2 and TRBJ2-1; 10 nucleotides line up with TRBD2. This CDR3 comprises 15 residues. Germline values: CDR1 SGHAT, CDR2 FQNNGV. Trimming cost V 5 bases and J 5 bases; bases outside gene matches: 6.

The chain has TRBV4-1 and TRBJ2-1; weak D call: TRBD2 (6 bases). Germline V gives CDR1 MGHRA, CDR2 YSYEKL. V was trimmed by 4 bases and J by 0 bases, leaving 16 bases between them. The CDR3 totals 17 residues. CDR3 sequence: CASSPPPGLSSYNEQFF. The CDR3 DNA reads TGCGCCAGCAGCCCGCCGCCGGGACTGAGCTCCTACAATGAGCAGTTCTTC.

V is TRBV19 and J is TRBJ1-5; D unresolved. Trimming stripped 11 bases from V and 0 bases from J, with 20 bases between. The CDR3 runs 16 residues. The germline V gene has CDR1 LNHDA and CDR2 SQIVND (reference sequence). CDR3 residues: CASSRGRYYSNQPQHF. The CDR3 DNA reads TGTGCCTCCTCGAGAGGAAGATACTATAGCAATCAGCCCCAGCATTTT.

The gene calls are TRBV6-6 and TRBJ1-2; perhaps TRBD1 as D (5 bases). The CDR3 consists of 15 residues. Trimming took off 2 bases at V and 1 base at J, with 11 bases between the two ends. The germline V gene encodes CDR1 MNHNY and CDR2 SVGAGI (reference sequence). Here the CDR3 reads CASSYATADNYGYTF. CDR3 bases: TGTGCCAGCAGTTACGCGACAGCGGATAACTATGGCTACACCTTC.

The J gene is TRBJ1-3, the V gene TRBV5-4, with D uncertain. The germline V gene encodes CDR1 SGHNT and CDR2 YYREEE (reference sequence). The CDR3 contains 13 residues. The V end was cut by 0 bases, the J end by 2 bases, with 3 bases between. The CDR3, as DNA: TGTGCCAGCAGCTTGGGAACTGGAAACACCATATATTTT. Its translation is CASSLGTGNTIYF.

Notes on this clone: This is likely an artifact of a read error, given a far larger clone one base away. The J gene is TRBJ2-7, the V gene TRBV5-1; 12 bases align to TRBD1. The CDR3 consists of 17 residues. V lost 3 bases, J lost 7 bases, and 14 bases stayed unmatched. Germline CDR1 is SGHRS and CDR2 is YFSETQ. The CDR3 spells CASSWGASGQGAGEQYF. In DNA, the CDR3 is TGCGCCAGCAGCTGGGGAGCCTCGGGACAGGGGGCGGGGGAGCAGTACTTC.

Details on this clone: Other DNA sequences in the sample encode the same CDR3. The rearrangement uses TRBV5-1 and TRBJ1-2; D perhaps matches TRBD1 (5 bases). V lost 1 base, J lost 8 bases, and 9 bases lay in between. Per the germline V gene, CDR1 is SGHRS and CDR2 is YFSETQ. This CDR3 region has 12 residues. CDR3 sequence: CASSLQGEGYTF. The CDR3, as DNA: TGCGCCAGCAGCTTGCAGGGAGAAGGCTACACCTTC. Full variable domain (rest looked up from reference TRBV5-1 and TRBJ1-2): KAGVTQTPRYLIKTRGQQVTLSCSPISGHRSVSWYQQTPGQGLQFLFEYFSETQRNKGNFPGRFSGRQFSNSRSEMNVSTLELGDSALYLCASSLQGEGYTFGSGTRLTVV.

V usage is TRBV20-1 and J usage is TRBJ2-1; D gene ambiguous. V lost 8 bases and J 7 bases, leaving 9 bases between the germline ends. This CDR3 has 10 residues. In germline, CDR1 is DFQATT, CDR2 SNEGSKA (reference sequence). The CDR3 sequence is CSWTGNEQFF. The DNA of the CDR3 is TGCAGTTGGACCGGGAATGAGCAGTTCTTC.

A few counts support this clone. The sample carries other DNA sequences with the same CDR3. This rearrangement joins TRBV5-1 to TRBJ2-1, with 7 bases matching TRBD2. Germline V gives CDR1 SGHRS, CDR2 YFSETQ. The CDR3 has 16 amino acids. The V and J ends lost 0 bases and 0 bases, in that order; junction bases with no gene match: 3. As DNA, the CDR3 is TGCGCCAGCAGCTTGGACGGGGGGAGCTCCTACAATGAGCAGTTCTTC. It codes for CASSLDGGSSYNEQFF.

This clone showed up just once. This chain connects TRBV5-1 to TRBJ2-3; 8 nucleotides align to TRBD2. V shed 2 bases and J 8 bases; nucleotides not matched to a gene: 10. In germline, CDR1 is SGHRS, CDR2 YFSETQ. This CDR3 has 15 residues. CDR3 DNA sequence: TGCGCCAGCAGCTTACGGGAGGGCCTATTGGGTACGCAGTATTTT. Residues: CASSLREGLLGTQYF.

A note on this clone: Other DNA variants within this sample encode the same CDR3. The J gene is TRBJ2-1, the V gene TRBV5-1, with D perhaps matching TRBD1 (6 bases). With 1 base removed from V and 7 bases from J, the gap between germline ends came to 9 bases. Germline V CDR1 and CDR2: SGHRS, YFSETQ. The CDR3 runs to 13 residues. CDR3 region: CASSLRQGNEQFF. In DNA form, the CDR3 reads TGCGCCAGCAGCTTGCGGCAGGGGAATGAGCAGTTCTTC.

V and J are TRBV5-1 and TRBJ1-2; weak D call: TRBD1 (6 bases). CDR3 length equals 15 residues. V lost 4 bases and J 4 bases, leaving 17 bases between the germline ends. The germline CDR1 and CDR2 sequences are SGHRS and YFSETQ. CDR3 DNA sequence: TGCGCCAGCAGCGAAAGCGGGGGCGGAGGCTATGGCTACACCTTC. As protein: CASSESGGGGYGYTF.

This clone was found a few times. This chain links TRBV11-2 with TRBJ2-5, with TRBD1 identical over 7 bases. The trim removed 1 base at V and 7 bases at J, leaving 15 bases unmatched. The CDR3 covers 17 residues. The germline V gene encodes CDR1 SGHAT and CDR2 FQNNGV. The CDR3 here is CASSLVLSGQRGRTQYF. Written as DNA, the CDR3 is TGTGCCAGCAGCTTAGTGCTATCCGGACAAAGGGGGCGGACCCAGTACTTC.

The chain carries TRBV27 and TRBJ2-7; TRBD1 is a possible D gene (6 bases). V lost 5 bases, J lost 0 bases, and 11 bases lay in between. The length of the CDR3 is 14 residues. Germline-derived CDR1 and CDR2 are MNHEY and SMNVEV (reference sequence). CDR3 in DNA: TGTGCCAGCAGTCCGAGACAGGCCTCCTACGAGCAGTACTTC. Translated, it gives CASSPRQASYEQYF.

This clone was counted a single time. This chain joins TRBV4-1 and TRBJ2-1, with 9 positions matching TRBD2. This CDR3 is 14 amino acids long. After removal of 4 bases from V and 6 bases from J, the junction contained 4 bases not matched to a gene. Germline lookup yields CDR1 MGHRA and CDR2 YSYEKL. CDR3 in DNA: TGCGCCAGCAGCCGTCCGGGACTAGCCAATGAGCAGTTCTTC. Its translation: CASSRPGLANEQFF.

V gene TRBV28 combines with J gene TRBJ2-5; D gene uncertain. Germline lookup yields CDR1 MDHEN and CDR2 SYDVKM. The CDR3 loop spans 12 amino acids. The V end was cut by 5 bases, the J end by 10 bases, with 14 bases between. The CDR3, as DNA: TGTGCCAGCAGTGCCGCCCATGCTATCCAGTACTTC. It codes for CASSAAHAIQYF.

Concerning this clone: Other DNA sequences in the sample encode the same CDR3. J is TRBJ2-1 and V is TRBV11-3, with D uncertain. Germline CDR1 reads SGHNT; CDR2 reads YENEEA. The length of the CDR3 is 11 residues. Trimming left V 0 bases short and J 7 bases short, with 1 base between. The CDR3: CASSLDNEQFF. For the CDR3, the DNA is TGTGCCAGCAGCTTAGATAATGAGCAGTTCTTC.

This chain uses TRBV5-1 with TRBJ2-7; either TRBD1 or TRBD2 may fit D (5 bases each). From germline, CDR1 is SGHRS and CDR2 YFSETQ. Trimming pared 0 bases from V and 0 bases from J, leaving 10 bases between. This CDR3 contains 15 residues. The CDR3 protein is CASSLGPGPSYEQYF. The CDR3 region has the DNA TGCGCCAGCAGCTTGGGACCGGGACCCTCCTACGAGCAGTACTTC.

The chain uses TRBV4-1 and TRBJ1-1, with unresolved D. The CDR3 runs to 14 residues. V gave up 2 bases and J gave up 0 bases, with 7 bases separating them. Germline V CDR1 and CDR2: MGHRA, YSYEKL. CDR3 DNA: TGCGCCAGCAGCCAAAGACGGATGAACACTGAAGCTTTCTTT. Protein product: CASSQRRMNTEAFF.

This clone has at least ten counts. V gene TRBV7-3 combines with J gene TRBJ2-1; 8 nucleotides align to TRBD1. Trimming removed 5 bases from V and 5 bases from J; junction bases left unmatched: 5. Germline values: CDR1 SGHTA, CDR2 FQGTGA. This CDR3 spans 14 amino acids. The CDR3 sequence: CASSVGQGNNEQFF. The DNA of the CDR3 is TGTGCCAGCAGCGTCGGACAGGGAAACAATGAGCAGTTCTTC.

This clone was counted a few times. CDR3 sequence (DNA): TGTGCCAGCAGTTCACTAGCGGGATACGAGCAGTACTTC. Amino acid sequence: CASSSLAGYEQYF. The genes are TRBV27 and TRBJ2-7, with TRBD2 matching over 10 bases. J gave up 4 bases and V 4 bases, and 1 base lay outside the gene matches. The length of the CDR3 is 13 residues. Germline V lookup: CDR1 MNHEY, CDR2 SMNVEV (reference sequence).

The chain has TRBV27 and TRBJ2-7, with no clear D. Germline CDR1 is MNHEY and CDR2 is SMNVEV (reference sequence). Trimming removed 4 bases from V and 2 bases from J, with 15 bases in between. This CDR3 contains 15 residues. The CDR3 protein is CASSSPGRSAYEQYF. CDR3 nucleotide sequence: TGTGCCAGCAGTTCCCCGGGTAGGAGTGCCTACGAGCAGTACTTC.